The clone carrying this T cell receptor beta chain was seen a few times. Method: immunoSEQ multiplex PCR; TCRdb's copy keeps in-frame clones and lacks some. The profile shows around 70,000 clones, less than 95% of them singletons. The sample originates from a study of T cell changes during pregnancy in multiple sclerosis. V was cut by 5 bases and J by 11 bases, with 7 bases left in between. Looked up from germline, CDR1 is MNHNS and CDR2 is SASEGT. The CDR3 runs 11 residues. This sequence was found in a female donor with multiple sclerosis, enrolled in a pregnancy study. This material consisted of peripheral blood, taken in the second trimester of pregnancy. This chain links TRBV6-1 with TRBJ1-6; D call uncertain. The CDR3 loop reads CASSTGAPLHF. CDR3 coding DNA: TGTGCCAGCAGTACGGGAGCACCCCTCCACTTT.